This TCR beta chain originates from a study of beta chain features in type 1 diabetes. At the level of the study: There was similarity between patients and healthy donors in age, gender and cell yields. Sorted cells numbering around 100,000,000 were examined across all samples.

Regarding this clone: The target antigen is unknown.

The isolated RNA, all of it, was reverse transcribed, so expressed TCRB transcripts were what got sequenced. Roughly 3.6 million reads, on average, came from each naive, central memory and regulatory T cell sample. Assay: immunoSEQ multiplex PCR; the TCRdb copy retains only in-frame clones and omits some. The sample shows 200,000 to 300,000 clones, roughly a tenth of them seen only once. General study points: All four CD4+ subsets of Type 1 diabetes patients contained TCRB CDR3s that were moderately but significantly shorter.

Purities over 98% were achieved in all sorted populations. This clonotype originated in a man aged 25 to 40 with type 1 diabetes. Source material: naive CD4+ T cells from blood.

CDR3 DNA sequence: TGTGCCAGCTCACCAGTCGACAGGAACACTGAAGCTTTCTTT. Its protein is CASSPVDRNTEAFF. This chain joins TRBV18 and TRBJ1-1, with a possible D match to TRBD1 (5 bases). This CDR3 region has 14 residues. The V and J ends lost 2 bases and 1 base respectively, with 8 bases between them. Germline CDR1 is KGHSH and CDR2 is LQKENI.